This TCR beta chain was identified in a study of blood T cell repertoires in COVID-19. For the study at large: Samples came from the United States, Italy and Spain, spanning acute and convalescent COVID-19. PBMCs, B-cell-depleted T cells, or T cells provided the cDNA or gDNA that made up the material.

Original processing notes: Amplification of reference gene primers provided the estimated nucleated cell counts. Repertoires were generated with immunoSEQ multiplex PCR, while TCRdb's copy carries only in-frame clones and drops some. The DNA gave D and trimming, while V, J and clone size come from that table. The profile shows under 200,000 clones, around 90% of them singletons. The CDR3 has 15 residues. After removal of 0 bases from V and 2 bases from J, the junction contained 4 bases not matched to a gene. Germline loops: CDR1 SGDLS, CDR2 YYNGEE. The clonotype comes from a man between 40 and 49 years old with active or convalescent COVID-19. Source material: peripheral blood. V is TRBV9 and J is TRBJ1-2, with TRBD1 identical over 7 bases. CDR3 nucleotides: TGTGCCAGCAGCGTAGATGCAGGGGGGAACTATGGCTACACCTTC. It yields the protein CASSVDAGGNYGYTF.